The text below deals with one T cell receptor beta chain. Antigen specificity is unknown. MiXCR, applied by TCRdb to the 5' RACE reads, yields one record per CDR3 protein. This sample carries approximately 150,000 distinct CDR3 sequences, 15% to 20% of them seen once, and the ten largest clones take over 2%. Trimming took off 4 bases at V and 3 bases at J, with 14 bases between the two ends. The CDR3 contains 14 residues. Germline V CDR1 and CDR2: SGHRS, YFSETQ. The data were obtained in a study of T-cell memory formation after mild COVID-19. Study background: In these data, TCR clusters were largely donor specific.

Notes on the study in general: Later expanders leaned toward CD4+, whereas clones contracting from day 15 to 85 were balanced CD4/CD8. Clones from the second wave (peaking day 37) had unconfirmed SARS-CoV-2 specificity.

This sequence joins TRBV5-1 and TRBJ2-7; D possibly corresponds to TRBD2 (5 bases). The origin of this receptor is an adult woman who had mild COVID-19 (a few samples of this study predate the infection). Cell type and time point are not known. Material for sequencing was PBMCs or a T cell subset sorted from them (not recorded which). In DNA form, the CDR3 reads TGCGCCAGCAGCCCCTGGACTTCAAACTACGAGCAGTACTTC. It yields the protein CASSPWTSNYEQYF.